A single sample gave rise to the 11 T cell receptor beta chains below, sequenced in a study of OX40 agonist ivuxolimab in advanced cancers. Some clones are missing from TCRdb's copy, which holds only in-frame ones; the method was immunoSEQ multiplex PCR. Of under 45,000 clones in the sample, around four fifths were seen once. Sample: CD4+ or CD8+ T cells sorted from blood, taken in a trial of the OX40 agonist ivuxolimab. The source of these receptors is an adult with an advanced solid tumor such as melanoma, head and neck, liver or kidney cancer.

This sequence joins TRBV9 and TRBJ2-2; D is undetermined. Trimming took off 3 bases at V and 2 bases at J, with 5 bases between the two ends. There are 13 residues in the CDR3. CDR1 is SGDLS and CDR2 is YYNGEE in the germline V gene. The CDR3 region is CASSGQNTGELFF. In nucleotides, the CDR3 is TGTGCCAGCAGCGGACAAAACACCGGGGAGCTGTTTTTT.

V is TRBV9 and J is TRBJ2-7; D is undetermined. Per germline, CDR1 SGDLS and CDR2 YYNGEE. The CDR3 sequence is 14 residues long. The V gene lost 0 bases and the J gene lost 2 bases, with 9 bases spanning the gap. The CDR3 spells CASSVGPTAYEQYF. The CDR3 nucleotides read TGTGCCAGCAGCGTAGGACCGACCGCCTACGAGCAGTACTTC.

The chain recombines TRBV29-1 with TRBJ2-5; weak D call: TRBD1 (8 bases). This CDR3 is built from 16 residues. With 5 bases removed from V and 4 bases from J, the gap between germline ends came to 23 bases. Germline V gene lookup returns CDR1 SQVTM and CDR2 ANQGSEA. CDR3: CSVPPRQGRGRETQYF. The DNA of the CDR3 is TGCAGCGTTCCACCTAGACAGGGGAGGGGAAGAGAGACCCAGTACTTC.

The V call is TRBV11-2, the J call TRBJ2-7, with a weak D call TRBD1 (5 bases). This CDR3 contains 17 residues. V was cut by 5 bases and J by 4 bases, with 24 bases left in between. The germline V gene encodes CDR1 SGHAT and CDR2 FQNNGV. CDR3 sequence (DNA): TGTGCCAGCAGCCAAAATAGTGGACACCTTAAGAGTTACGAGCAGTACTTC. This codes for CASSQNSGHLKSYEQYF.

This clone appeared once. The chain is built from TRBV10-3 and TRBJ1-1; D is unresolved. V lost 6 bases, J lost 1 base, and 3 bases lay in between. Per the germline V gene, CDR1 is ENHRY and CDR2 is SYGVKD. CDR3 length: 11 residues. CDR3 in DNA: TGTGCCATCAGGGAGAACACTGAAGCTTTCTTT. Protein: CAIRENTEAFF.

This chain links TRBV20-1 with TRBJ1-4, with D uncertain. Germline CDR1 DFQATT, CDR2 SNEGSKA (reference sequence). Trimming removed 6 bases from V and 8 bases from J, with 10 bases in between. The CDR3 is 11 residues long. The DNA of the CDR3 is TGCAGTGCCCCGGTACGGGAAAAACTGTTTTTT. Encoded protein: CSAPVREKLFF.

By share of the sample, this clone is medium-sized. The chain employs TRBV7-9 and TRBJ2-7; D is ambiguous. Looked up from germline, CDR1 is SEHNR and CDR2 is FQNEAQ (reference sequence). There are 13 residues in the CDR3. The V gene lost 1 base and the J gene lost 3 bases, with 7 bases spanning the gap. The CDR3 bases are TGTGCCAGCAGCTTAGGACTTAACTACGAGCAGTACTTC. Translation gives CASSLGLNYEQYF.

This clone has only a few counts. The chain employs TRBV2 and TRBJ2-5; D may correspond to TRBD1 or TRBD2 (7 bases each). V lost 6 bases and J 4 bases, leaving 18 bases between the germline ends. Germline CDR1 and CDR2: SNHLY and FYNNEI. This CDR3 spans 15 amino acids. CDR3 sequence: CASRPRQGGRETQYF. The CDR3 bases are TGTGCCAGCAGGCCTAGACAGGGAGGGCGAGAGACCCAGTACTTC.

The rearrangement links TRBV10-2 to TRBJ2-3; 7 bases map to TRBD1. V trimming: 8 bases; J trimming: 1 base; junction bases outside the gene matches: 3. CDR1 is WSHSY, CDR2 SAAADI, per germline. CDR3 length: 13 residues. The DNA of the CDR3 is TGCGCCAGCGGTACAGGGGGCACAGATACGCAGTATTTT. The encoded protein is CASGTGGTDTQYF.

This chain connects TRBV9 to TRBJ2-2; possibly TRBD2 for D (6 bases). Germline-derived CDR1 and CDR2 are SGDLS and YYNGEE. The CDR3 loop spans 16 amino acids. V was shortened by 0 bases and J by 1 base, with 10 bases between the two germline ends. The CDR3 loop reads CASSVELRGNTGELFF. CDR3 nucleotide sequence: TGTGCCAGCAGCGTAGAGTTGCGGGGGAACACCGGGGAGCTGTTTTTT.

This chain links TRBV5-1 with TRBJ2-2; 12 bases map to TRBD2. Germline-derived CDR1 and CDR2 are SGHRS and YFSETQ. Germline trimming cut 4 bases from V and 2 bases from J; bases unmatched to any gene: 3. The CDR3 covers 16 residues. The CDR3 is CASSKTSGGNTGELFF. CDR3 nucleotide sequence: TGCGCCAGCAGCAAGACTAGCGGGGGAAACACCGGGGAGCTGTTTTTT.